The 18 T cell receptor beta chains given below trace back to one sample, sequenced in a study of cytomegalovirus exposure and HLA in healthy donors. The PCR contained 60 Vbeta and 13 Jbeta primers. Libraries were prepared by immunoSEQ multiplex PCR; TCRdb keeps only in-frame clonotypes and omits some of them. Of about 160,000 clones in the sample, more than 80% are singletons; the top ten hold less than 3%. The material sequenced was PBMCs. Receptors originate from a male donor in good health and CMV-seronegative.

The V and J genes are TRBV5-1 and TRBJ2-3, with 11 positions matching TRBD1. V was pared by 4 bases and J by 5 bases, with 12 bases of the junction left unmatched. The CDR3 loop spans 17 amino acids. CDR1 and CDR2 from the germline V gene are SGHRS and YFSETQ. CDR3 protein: CASSINGRGQGGDTQYF. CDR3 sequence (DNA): TGCGCCAGCAGCATCAACGGCAGGGGACAGGGGGGAGATACGCAGTATTTT.

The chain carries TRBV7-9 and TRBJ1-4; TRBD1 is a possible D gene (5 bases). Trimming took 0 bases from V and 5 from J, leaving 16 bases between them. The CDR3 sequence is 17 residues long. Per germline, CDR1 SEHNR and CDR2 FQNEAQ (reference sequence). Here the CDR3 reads CASSLAQSGGGNEKLFF. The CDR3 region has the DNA TGTGCCAGCAGCTTAGCGCAGAGTGGGGGAGGAAATGAAAAACTGTTTTTT.

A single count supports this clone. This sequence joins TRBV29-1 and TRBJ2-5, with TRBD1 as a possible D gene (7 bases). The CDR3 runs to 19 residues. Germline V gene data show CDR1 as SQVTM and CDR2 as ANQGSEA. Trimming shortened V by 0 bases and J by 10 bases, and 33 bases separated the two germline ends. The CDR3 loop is CSVEDHDPTGRGTAWVQYF. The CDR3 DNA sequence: TGCAGCGTTGAAGACCACGATCCCACCGGCCGGGGGACAGCCTGGGTCCAGTACTTC.

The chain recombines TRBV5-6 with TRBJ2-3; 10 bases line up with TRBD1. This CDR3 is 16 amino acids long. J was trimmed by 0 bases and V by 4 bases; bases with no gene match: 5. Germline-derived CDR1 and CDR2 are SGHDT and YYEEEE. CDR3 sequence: CASSIRTGGSTDTQYF. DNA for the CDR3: TGTGCCAGCAGCATTCGGACAGGGGGTAGCACAGATACGCAGTATTTT.

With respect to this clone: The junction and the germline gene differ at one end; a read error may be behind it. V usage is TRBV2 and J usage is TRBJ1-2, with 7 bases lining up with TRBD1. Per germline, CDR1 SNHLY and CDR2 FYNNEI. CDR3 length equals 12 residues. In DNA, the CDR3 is TGTGCCAGCAGTGAGACAGGGAAAGGCTACCCCTTC. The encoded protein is CASSETGKGYPF.

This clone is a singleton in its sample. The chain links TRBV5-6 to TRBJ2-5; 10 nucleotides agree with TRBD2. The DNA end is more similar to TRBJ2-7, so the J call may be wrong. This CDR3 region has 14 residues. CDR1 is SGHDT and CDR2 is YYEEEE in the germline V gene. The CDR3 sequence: CASSSASGSPEQYF. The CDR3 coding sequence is TGTGCCAGCAGCTCTGCTAGCGGGAGCCCCGAGCAGTACTTC.

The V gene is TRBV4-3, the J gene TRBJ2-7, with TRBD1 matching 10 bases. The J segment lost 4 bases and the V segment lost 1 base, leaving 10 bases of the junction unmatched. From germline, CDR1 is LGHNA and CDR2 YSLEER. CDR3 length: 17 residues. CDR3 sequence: CASSQGVDRGHGYEQYF. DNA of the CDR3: TGCGCCAGCAGCCAAGGAGTCGACAGGGGGCATGGGTACGAGCAGTACTTC.

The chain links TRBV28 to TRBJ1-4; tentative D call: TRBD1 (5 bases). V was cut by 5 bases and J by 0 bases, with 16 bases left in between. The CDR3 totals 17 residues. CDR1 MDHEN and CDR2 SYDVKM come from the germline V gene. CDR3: CASSTPAGIATNEKLFF. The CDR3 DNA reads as TGTGCCAGCAGTACCCCGGCAGGGATTGCAACTAATGAAAAACTGTTTTTT.

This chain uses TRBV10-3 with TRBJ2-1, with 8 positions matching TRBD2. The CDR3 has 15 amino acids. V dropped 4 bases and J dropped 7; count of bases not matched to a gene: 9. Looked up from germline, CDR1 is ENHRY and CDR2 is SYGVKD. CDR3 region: CAISGLTGGPNEQFF. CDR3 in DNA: TGTGCCATCAGTGGTCTAACGGGAGGGCCTAATGAGCAGTTCTTC.

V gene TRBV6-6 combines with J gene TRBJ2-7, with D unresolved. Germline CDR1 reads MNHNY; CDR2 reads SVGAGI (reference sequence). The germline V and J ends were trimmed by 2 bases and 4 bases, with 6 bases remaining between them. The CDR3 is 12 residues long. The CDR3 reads CASSYVVYEQYF. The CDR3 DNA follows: TGTGCCAGCAGTTACGTCGTTTACGAGCAGTACTTC.

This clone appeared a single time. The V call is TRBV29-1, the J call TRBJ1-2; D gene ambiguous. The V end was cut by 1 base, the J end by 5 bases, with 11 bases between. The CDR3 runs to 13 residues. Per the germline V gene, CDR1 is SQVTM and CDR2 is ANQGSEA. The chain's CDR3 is CSVEGGGRYGYTF. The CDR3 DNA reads TGCAGCGTTGAAGGTGGAGGGCGATATGGCTACACCTTC.

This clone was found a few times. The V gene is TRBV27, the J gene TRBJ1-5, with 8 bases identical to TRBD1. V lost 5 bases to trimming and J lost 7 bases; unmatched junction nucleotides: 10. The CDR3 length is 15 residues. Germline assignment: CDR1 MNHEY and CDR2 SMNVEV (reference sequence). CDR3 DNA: TGTGCCAGCAGTACAAGCGGACAGGGTAGGCAGCCCCAGCATTTT. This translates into CASSTSGQGRQPQHF.

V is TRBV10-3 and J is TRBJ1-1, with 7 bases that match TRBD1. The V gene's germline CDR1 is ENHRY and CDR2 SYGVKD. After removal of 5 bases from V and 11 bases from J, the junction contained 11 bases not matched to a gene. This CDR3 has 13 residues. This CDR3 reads CAISTDRSSGAFF. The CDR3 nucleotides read TGTGCCATCAGTACGGACAGGTCGAGTGGGGCTTTCTTT.

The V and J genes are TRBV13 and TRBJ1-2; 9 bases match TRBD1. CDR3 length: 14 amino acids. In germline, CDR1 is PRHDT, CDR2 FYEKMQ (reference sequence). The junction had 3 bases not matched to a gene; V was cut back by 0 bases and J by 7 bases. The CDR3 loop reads CASSLGQGAGGYTF. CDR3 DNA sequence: TGTGCCAGCAGCTTAGGACAGGGGGCGGGTGGCTACACCTTC.

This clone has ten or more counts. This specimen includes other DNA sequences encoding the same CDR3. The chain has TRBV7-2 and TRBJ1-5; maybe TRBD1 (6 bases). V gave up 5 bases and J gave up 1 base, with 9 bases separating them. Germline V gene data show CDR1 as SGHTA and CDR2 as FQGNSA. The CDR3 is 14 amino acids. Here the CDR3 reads CASSPQGSNQPQHF. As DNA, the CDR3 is TGTGCCAGCAGCCCACAGGGAAGCAATCAGCCCCAGCATTTT. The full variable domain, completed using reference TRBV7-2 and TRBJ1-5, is GAGVSQSPSNKVTEKGKDVELRCDPISGHTALYWYRQSLGQGLEFLIYFQGNSAPDKSGLPSDRFSAERTGGSVSTLTIQRTQQEDSAVYLCASSPQGSNQPQHFGDGTRLSIL.

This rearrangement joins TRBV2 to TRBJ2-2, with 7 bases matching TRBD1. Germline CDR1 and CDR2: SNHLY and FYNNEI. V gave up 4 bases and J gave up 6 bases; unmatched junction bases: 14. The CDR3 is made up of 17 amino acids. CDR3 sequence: CASSGSETGLVAGELFF. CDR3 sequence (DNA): TGTGCCAGCAGTGGGAGCGAGACAGGGTTGGTGGCCGGGGAGCTGTTTTTT.

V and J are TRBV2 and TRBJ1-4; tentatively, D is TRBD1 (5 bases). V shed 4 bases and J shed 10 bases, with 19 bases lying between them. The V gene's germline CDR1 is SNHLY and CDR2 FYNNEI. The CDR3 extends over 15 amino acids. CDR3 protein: CASSALQGVGLKLFF. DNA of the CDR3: TGTGCCAGCAGTGCCTTACAAGGGGTGGGCCTAAAACTGTTTTTT.

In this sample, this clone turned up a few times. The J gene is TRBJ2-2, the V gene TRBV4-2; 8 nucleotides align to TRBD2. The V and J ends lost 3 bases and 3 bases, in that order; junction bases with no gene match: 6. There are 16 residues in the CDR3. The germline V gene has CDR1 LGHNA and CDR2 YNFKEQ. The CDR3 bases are TGTGCCAGCAGCCACTCCGGGAGGGAAGACACCGGGGAGCTGTTTTTT. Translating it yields CASSHSGREDTGELFF.